A selection of T cell receptor beta chains follows, all from one sample in a study of cytomegalovirus exposure and HLA in healthy donors. Clones were read by immunoSEQ multiplex PCR, and TCRdb kept only the in-frame ones, dropping some. Recorded for this sample: 220,000 or so clones. Source material: PBMCs. These receptors originate from a girl aged 2-9 years in good health and CMV-seropositive. Both conserved end residues are part of each CDR3. Each record gives: V gene, J gene, CDR3 protein.

v_gene: TRBV11-2
j_gene: TRBJ2-7
CDR3aa: CASSSQEGFEQYF

v_gene: TRBV19
j_gene: TRBJ2-3
CDR3aa: CASSGARLAGITDTQYF

v_gene: TRBV7-8
j_gene: TRBJ2-7
CDR3aa: CASSPSDRGYEQYF

v_gene: TRBV7-3
j_gene: TRBJ2-3
CDR3aa: CASSSGPMSGTSTDTQYF

v_gene: TRBV5-4
j_gene: TRBJ2-7
CDR3aa: CASGTSASGIYEQYF

v_gene: TRBV27
j_gene: TRBJ1-5
CDR3aa: CASSLLGGSNQPQHF

v_gene: TRBV11-2
j_gene: TRBJ1-1
CDR3aa: CASRALQGPVNTEAFF

v_gene: TRBV7-2
j_gene: TRBJ2-7
CDR3aa: CASSLETRYEQYF

v_gene: TRBV7-9
j_gene: TRBJ2-5
CDR3aa: CASSRRRSGQPREETQYF

v_gene: TRBV6-5
j_gene: TRBJ1-2
CDR3aa: CASSYLDSYGYTF

v_gene: TRBV7-2
j_gene: TRBJ2-2
CDR3aa: CASRTGLSNTGELFF

v_gene: TRBV9
j_gene: TRBJ2-5
CDR3aa: CASSVGTEGETQYF

v_gene: TRBV19
j_gene: TRBJ2-7
CDR3aa: CATSDSYEQYF

v_gene: TRBV14
j_gene: TRBJ2-2
CDR3aa: CASSRPGTGELFF

v_gene: TRBV4-2
j_gene: TRBJ2-7
CDR3aa: CASSQDLGGRANEQYF

v_gene: TRBV6-4
j_gene: TRBJ1-1
CDR3aa: CASSDYRGTEAFF

v_gene: TRBV11-1
j_gene: TRBJ2-1
CDR3aa: CASSSPSGLAGMSYNEQFF

v_gene: TRBV28
j_gene: TRBJ1-2
CDR3aa: CASSPDRVAHLYGYTF

v_gene: TRBV10-3
j_gene: TRBJ1-1
CDR3aa: CAIRGTGRTEAFF

v_gene: TRBV27
j_gene: TRBJ2-5
CDR3aa: CASSLLGQGQETQYF

v_gene: TRBV11-2
j_gene: TRBJ2-7
CDR3aa: CASSQAERRFEQYF

v_gene: TRBV5-1
j_gene: TRBJ2-1
CDR3aa: CASSSPPSGSNEQFF

v_gene: TRBV28
j_gene: TRBJ2-4
CDR3aa: CASSFLSPGQSENIQYF

v_gene: TRBV7-6
j_gene: TRBJ1-1
CDR3aa: CASSLGSQGARNTEAFF

v_gene: TRBV10-1
j_gene: TRBJ2-7
CDR3aa: CARGLAGGGYEQYF

v_gene: TRBV6-5
j_gene: TRBJ1-4
CDR3aa: CANSPSHLFF

v_gene: TRBV11-2
j_gene: TRBJ2-7
CDR3aa: CASSLEGGPTYEQYF

v_gene: TRBV7-8
j_gene: TRBJ2-1
CDR3aa: CASSPSGSSYNEQFF

v_gene: TRBV29-1
j_gene: TRBJ2-3
CDR3aa: CSVPTSGSSYPDTQYF

v_gene: TRBV9
j_gene: TRBJ2-1
CDR3aa: CASSVGGRVGNEQFF